This T cell receptor beta chain comes out of a study of cytomegalovirus exposure and HLA in healthy donors (dated by TCRdb to between 2016 and 2019). About the investigation overall: An earlier analysis of some 620 of the donors reported approximately 300 Gb of sequence data and some 110 million unique TCR beta sequences obtained from roughly 170 million T cells. About 300 gigabases of sequencing data and 80 million or so unique TCR sequences were included in an early release covering 500 to 750 HLA-typed donors. Of the roughly 430 genotyped donors, 81% fell in the genetic ancestry cluster associated with self-reported Caucasian donors. A separate validation cohort of about 110 different subjects was used in addition to the approximately 640-subject first cohort. HLA typing included class I and class II loci at four-digit resolution. To study patterns of TCR occurrence, a later analysis re-analyzed previously published TCR beta repertoires from 550 to 800 donors and added high-resolution HLA genotyping. The study aimed to test whether signatures of past pathogen exposure could be identified by cataloging public T cell receptors. An earlier analysis of approximately 580 of the donors used high-throughput TCR beta sequencing to judge whether each TCR beta V gene segment behaved as functional or pseudogenic. High-throughput TCR immunosequencing, statistical association of individual TCRs with disease status, and machine learning were combined to predict cytomegalovirus infection status. Using immunosequencing, the study profiled T cell repertoires from approximately 700 subjects and related those repertoires to cytomegalovirus serostatus. In the later analysis, no new phenotypic data were used to find candidate immune exposures; instead, reliance was placed on TCR beta sequences and their occurrence across donors. All discovery cohort repertoires had been generated on a single sequencing platform. Across approximately 400 genotyped donors of the cohort, an average of roughly 230,000 unique TCR beta nucleotide sequences per donor were sequenced, and around 20% of those sequences were non-productive. Because of strong linkage in the cohort, roughly five DR-DQ haplotypes were treated as single units for association and clustering. A later genetic analysis used genome-wide SNP genotypes for about 60% of the roughly 670 donors, treating that subset as a discovery cohort. Donor age, sex, ethnicity and CMV serostatus were collected together with the repertoire data. The number of typed donors differed by locus: roughly 629-630 for A, B, C, DRB1 and DQB1; some 500 for DQA1; 606 for DPA1; and some 430 for DPB1. Points the paper makes about the study in general: A later analysis associated 16,951 TCR beta sequences with specific HLA alleles at a false discovery rate of 0.05. When HLA alleles, especially DR and DQ, strongly co-occurred, attributing TCR associations to individual alleles was difficult. The earlier analysis of some 540 of the donors excluded some 16 rarely observed V segments, including chromosome 9 orphons, because counts were too low. Most TCR sequences were seen in very few donors, while some public TCRs were found in many individuals. In a later analysis, HLA-associated TCR beta chains showed more clonal expansion and lower generation probabilities than non-associated chains that were equally common. According to a later analysis, parvovirus B19, influenza, CMV and Epstein-Barr virus appeared linked to several top co-occurrence clusters. The classifier was reported to diagnose cytomegalovirus status with high specificity and sensitivity in both the original and validation cohorts. The authors suggested that the approach could potentially be generalized to other disease states and immunological phenotypes. The study gave a list of around 170 TCR beta chains associated with cytomegalovirus. The only immune exposure information available for the cohort was CMV serostatus. The presence/absence analyses assumed that sequencing depth was roughly uniform across donors, and that assumption may not be true. A later genetic analysis reported fewer N-insertions in productive TCRs among donors in an Asian-associated ancestry cluster than the approximately 700-donor mean. In a later genetic analysis, a missense DCLRE1C variant was associated with V-gene and J-gene trimming of TCR beta chains, and the association was replicated in an independent cohort. The 87-base-pair reads could not distinguish some IMGT-functional V segments, including TRBV6-2 and TRBV6-3, so those segments were excluded. A further reported finding was that TCR beta sequences accurately predicted the HLA-A and HLA-B alleles for most subjects in the first cohort. Because HLA typing was unavailable for some donors at each locus, only the typed subset was used in association tests. Correlated functional status among segregating V segments might be attributable to linkage disequilibrium, but an unknown experimental factor could not be ruled out. A later analysis found that TCR association rates varied across HLA loci, with DRB1 alleles showing the most associated TCRs and HLA-C alleles the fewest. In an earlier analysis of around 600 of the donors, most TCR beta V segments appeared in productive rearrangements about 87% or about 30% of the time, broadly matching IMGT annotations. A group of highly shared sequence variants was considered likely to be a technical artifact of the sequencing pipeline. In this cohort, only TCR beta chains were sequenced, and detectable features were limited by the absence of alpha or paired-chain data. According to a later analysis, most CMV-associated TCR beta chains appeared to be HLA-restricted, and the HLA associations seemed to be driven largely by CMV exposure. A few of the identified cytomegalovirus-associated TCR beta chains were confirmed in vitro to be specific for cytomegalovirus antigens.

The protocol used for the library was the immunoSEQ multiplex PCR assay. For the multiplex PCR, a mixture combining 60 forward primers for TCR Vbeta segments and 13 reverse primers for TCR Jbeta segments was used. Amplification of the CDR3 region of rearranged TCR beta genes was performed with a multiplex PCR assay on genomic DNA. Amplified TCR beta libraries were sequenced as 87-base-pair reads on the Illumina HiSeq System. The authors' analysis ran thus. In a later analysis, some 80 million unique TCR beta chains were counted across the 650 to 700 repertoires, and roughly 10 million of these chains were shared by at least two donors. Raw reads were error-corrected and collapsed into unique sequences with a nearest-neighbor algorithm that merged closely related sequences to remove PCR and sequencing errors. Alignment of CDR3 sequences to IMGT reference sequences was used to assign V, D and J gene segments. For a sequence to be retained, a match of at least six nucleotides was required to both a V gene segment and a J gene segment. A rearrangement was called productive if the CDR3 had no stop codons and remained in frame with V and J, and every other rearrangement was called non-productive. Following IMGT convention, CDR3 was defined as the stretch from the second conserved V-encoded cysteine to the conserved J-encoded phenylalanine. In an earlier analysis of more than 550 of the donors, sequences lacking an unambiguous match to a single V gene segment were excluded. An earlier analysis of 587 of the donors called V segments functional above 56.7% productive rearrangements and segregating when the between-donor standard deviation exceeded 5%. To diagnose cytomegalovirus status from the catalog of TCR beta chain sequences, a statistical classification framework was built. In a later analysis, V and J genes were assigned by comparing TCR nucleotide sequences against IMGT/GENE-DB human TR gene sequences. The TCRdist pipeline was used in a later analysis to assign CDR3 sequences and most-parsimonious VDJ recombination scenarios. A later analysis defined each TCR beta chain by its CDR3 amino acid sequence plus V-gene family, and excluded reads lacking a unique V-gene family. A later analysis removed 592 highly shared, low-generation-probability nucleotide sequences to deal with suspected cross-contamination and a sequencing artifact. A later analysis calculated a clonal expansion index for each public chain from normalized within-repertoire ranks of inferred template counts. A later analysis computed generation probabilities with a VDJ recombination model fitted to out-of-frame rearrangements, and checked the results against IGoR. A later analysis scored TCR-TCR, TCR-HLA and TCR-CMV co-occurrence with hypergeometric tests, applying a repertoire-size bias correction to TCR pairs. False discovery rates were estimated in a later analysis by permuting HLA or CMV assignments 20 times. A later analysis grouped co-occurring TCRs with DBSCAN, adding TCRdist sequence similarity when clustering within HLA-allele-positive subsets. Co-occurrence clustering excluded repertoires with fewer than 30,000 or more than 120,000 public chains, plus five with anomalous nucleotide sharing. Drawn from immuneACCESS, this table holds only the in-frame rearrangements with V and J called that TCRdb kept. Clones are partly lost; checked studies trace under half to an unresolved V gene and leave the rest unexplained. The V and J calls and clone size were taken over from that table, and D and trimming were inferred from the DNA. The sample table lists approximately 91,000 clones, 60% to 65% of them with a count of one. Of the sample, about 2.5% is held by the ten largest clones.

A note on this clone: The antigen it recognizes is unknown. The record has no base qualities; no much larger clone is one base away.

In total, over 600 healthy bone marrow donors made up the cohort. At the time of sampling, every cohort member was nominally healthy, though immune exposures that went unrecorded were likely present. Of the 600 to 750 cohort members, nearly 300 had a positive CMV serostatus and just over 350 had a negative one, while no CMV serostatus was recorded for the donor. A peripheral blood sample was collected from each donor, and TCR beta sequencing was performed on peripheral blood mononuclear cells. The Qiagen DNeasy Blood Extraction Kit was used to extract genomic DNA from the blood cell samples. At the junction V is shortened by 6 bases and J by 8 bases; bases outside the gene matches: 8. The germline V gene sets CDR1 to MRHNA and CDR2 to SNTAGT. The CDR3, cysteine through phenylalanine, is 13 amino acids long. Only the CDR3 part of the read is kept: 39 bases, read in frame from the first base.

Source material: PBMCs. The rearranged segments are TRBV6-4 and TRBJ1-2; 8 middle bases align to TRBD1. The source is a human donor in good health. The CDR3 reads CASRNGQGEGYTF. The DNA sequence reads TGTGCCAGCAGAAACGGACAGGGTGAGGGCTACACCTTC.